The rows below give T cell receptor beta chains drawn from one sample of a study of blood T cell repertoires in COVID-19. Libraries were prepared by immunoSEQ multiplex PCR; TCRdb keeps only in-frame clonotypes and omits some of them. The sample contains 180,000 or so clones, 70% to 90% of which appear only once. What was sequenced was peripheral blood. These TCRs come from a woman over 75 with acute or convalescent COVID-19. CDR3s include the opening cysteine and the closing phenylalanine or tryptophan. D genes are given only for firm matches. Size tells how often a clone was seen (once, few, many) or the class of an expanded clone, and some rows leave it out.

12 TRBJ2-3 . TRBV9 few CASSPHFSAQYF TGTGCCAGCAGCCCCCACTTCTCTGCGCAGTATTTT
14 TRBJ1-2 . TRBV19 . CASSIGRENYGYTF TGTGCCAGTAGTATAGGGCGGGAGAACTATGGCTACACCTTC
15 TRBJ2-2 . TRBV4-3 . CASSQVQGGTGELFF TGCGCCAGCAGCCAAGTCCAGGGGGGCACCGGGGAGCTGTTTTTT
14 TRBJ1-1 . TRBV19 . CASKSWERGTEAFF TGTGCCAGTAAAAGCTGGGAAAGGGGCACTGAAGCTTTCTTT
15 TRBJ1-4 TRBD1 TRBV19 . CASSSQDRGNEKLFF TGTGCCAGTAGTTCCCAGGACAGGGGGAATGAAAAACTGTTTTTT
16 TRBJ1-6 . TRBV2 . CASSPAQGPLVAGLHF TGTGCCAGCAGTCCCGCCCAGGGGCCCCTGGTAGCGGGCCTCCACTTT
14 TRBJ1-1 . TRBV4-3 . CASSQGVASQEAFF TGCGCCAGCAGCCAAGGTGTAGCCAGCCAAGAAGCTTTCTTT
13 TRBJ1-1 . TRBV27 . CASSQTGNTEAFF TGTGCCAGCAGCCAGACAGGGAACACTGAAGCTTTCTTT
11 TRBJ2-3 TRBD2 TRBV29-1 . CSGTRGDTQYF TGCAGTGGGACTAGGGGAGATACGCAGTATTTT
14 TRBJ2-3 . TRBV4-2 . CASSQELATDTQYF TGTGCCAGCAGCCAAGAACTAGCCACAGATACGCAGTATTTT
13 TRBJ2-7 TRBD1 TRBV6-4 . CASSRTGLAEQYF TGTGCCAGCAGTCGGACAGGGCTTGCCGAGCAGTACTTC
13 TRBJ1-2 TRBD1 TRBV24-1 . CATSDSDRDGYTF TGTGCCACCAGTGATTCTGACAGGGACGGCTACACCTTC
15 TRBJ2-1 . TRBV4-3 . CASSQARGTYNEQFF TGCGCCAGCAGCCAAGCTCGGGGGACGTACAATGAGCAGTTCTTC
14 TRBJ2-1 TRBD2 TRBV18 . CASSPGGRPDEQFF TGTGCCAGCTCACCGGGCGGGAGGCCGGATGAGCAGTTCTTC
12 TRBJ2-7 TRBD2 TRBV7-9 . CASSRTSYEQYF TGTGCCAGCAGCCGGACTAGTTACGAGCAGTACTTC
16 TRBJ2-2 . TRBV29-1 once CSVEDPRGVNTGELFF TGCAGCGTTGAAGATCCTCGGGGAGTGAACACCGGGGAGCTGTTTTTT
15 TRBJ2-1 TRBD2 TRBV5-5 . CASSPLAGGYNEQFF TGTGCCAGCAGCCCGTTAGCGGGGGGTTACAATGAGCAGTTCTTC
15 TRBJ2-3 . TRBV7-9 few CASIPARGRTDTQYF TGTGCCAGCATCCCTGCGCGGGGCCGCACAGATACGCAGTATTTT
13 TRBJ2-1 TRBD2 TRBV19 . CASSIGTSNEQFF TGTGCCAGTAGTATCGGGACTAGTAATGAGCAGTTCTTC
15 TRBJ2-3 TRBD1 TRBV18 . CASSPSGQGTDTQYF TGTGCCAGCTCACCATCGGGACAGGGCACAGATACGCAGTATTTT
16 TRBJ1-1 TRBD1 TRBV7-6 few CASSLDRGQPNTEAFF TGTGCCAGCAGCTTAGACAGGGGGCAGCCTAACACTGAAGCTTTCTTT
13 TRBJ1-5 . TRBV2 . CASSNRESQPQHF TGTGCCAGCAGTAACAGGGAGAGTCAGCCCCAGCATTTT
15 TRBJ2-7 TRBD1 TRBV7-2 . CASSQTGALSYEQYF TGTGCCAGCAGCCAGACAGGGGCTCTCTCCTACGAGCAGTACTTC
13 TRBJ1-2 TRBD1 TRBV18 . CASSRGTGAGYTF TGTGCCAGCTCACGAGGGACAGGGGCTGGCTACACCTTC
15 TRBJ1-4 . TRBV5-6 . CASRLRRGVGEKLFF TGTGCCAGCAGGCTGAGGCGGGGAGTGGGGGAAAAACTGTTTTTT
14 TRBJ2-5 . TRBV6-5 . CASRFGPSGETQYF TGTGCCAGCAGGTTCGGTCCCAGCGGCGAGACCCAGTACTTC
13 TRBJ1-5 . TRBV23-1 . CASSPPSNQPQHF TGCGCCAGCAGTCCCCCTTCTAATCAGCCCCAGCATTTT
13 TRBJ2-7 . TRBV6-5 . CASTPGGQHEQYF TGTGCCAGCACCCCTGGGGGACAACACGAGCAGTACTTC
15 TRBJ2-1 . TRBV5-5 . CASSRPGTGYNEQFF TGTGCCAGCAGCCGCCCCGGGACTGGATACAATGAGCAGTTCTTC
13 TRBJ1-1 TRBD1 TRBV6-5 . CASSLQGATEAFF TGTGCCAGCAGCCTACAGGGGGCCACTGAAGCTTTCTTT
15 TRBJ1-2 TRBD1 TRBV5-1 . CASSLRTGANYGYTF TGCGCCAGCAGCTTACGGACAGGGGCTAACTATGGCTACACCTTC
13 TRBJ2-5 . TRBV4-3 . CASSQSLRETQYF TGCGCCAGCAGCCAATCTCTCAGGGAGACCCAGTACTTC
15 TRBJ2-7 TRBD2 TRBV5-4 . CASSYSSGGTEEQYF TGTGCCAGCAGCTATAGTAGCGGGGGGACCGAGGAGCAGTACTTC
14 TRBJ1-6 . TRBV4-3 . CASSQGRDNSPLHF TGCGCCAGCAGCCAAGGCAGGGATAATTCACCCCTCCACTTT
13 TRBJ1-1 . TRBV18 . CASSRGANTEAFF TGTGCCAGCTCACGGGGAGCGAACACTGAAGCTTTCTTT
11 TRBJ1-2 TRBD1 TRBV2 . CASSQQGANTF TGTGCCAGCAGTCAACAGGGGGCAAACACCTTC
16 TRBJ2-1 TRBD2 TRBV11-1 . CASSLWEGRSYNEQFF TGTGCCAGCAGCTTGTGGGAGGGCCGGTCCTACAATGAGCAGTTCTTC
15 TRBJ2-2 TRBD1 TRBV24-1 . CATSDTGGMAGELFF TGTGCCACCAGTGATACAGGGGGCATGGCCGGGGAGCTGTTTTTT
15 TRBJ1-1 TRBD1 TRBV7-9 . CASSLRTGLNTEAFF TGTGCCAGCAGCTTAAGGACAGGTCTGAACACTGAAGCTTTCTTT
18 TRBJ1-1 . TRBV21-1 . CASSPRDYNRGLNTEAFF TGTGCCAGCAGCCCACGAGATTACAACAGGGGGCTGAACACTGAAGCTTTCTTT
15 TRBJ2-1 TRBD2 TRBV7-2 once CASSLASGKGSEQFF TGTGCCAGCAGCTTAGCTAGCGGGAAGGGGAGTGAGCAGTTCTTC
13 TRBJ1-6 TRBD1 TRBV10-3 . CAISETGDSPLHF TGTGCCATCAGTGAAACAGGGGATTCACCCCTCCACTTT
12 TRBJ2-4 . TRBV20-1 . CSASPQGYIQYF TGCAGTGCTAGTCCTCAGGGGTACATTCAGTACTTC